This T cell receptor (beta chain) came from a study of CD8 T cells in Susac syndrome. Study results and caveats: The TCR sequencing and HLA analysis in the study involved a relatively small number of individuals, as the study acknowledged.

Of note for this clonotype: Its target is unknown.

Random-hexamer reverse transcription was applied to roughly 0.45 to 1 ug RNA. TCRdb independently ran MiXCR on the immunoSEQ multiplex PCR reads; one entry per CDR3 protein. The sample contains about 400,000 distinct CDR3 sequences, 85% to 90% of which appear only once. Trimming removed 0 bases at V and 5 bases at J, with 11 bases between. The CDR3 is 14 residues long. Germline V gene lookup returns CDR1 MNHNS and CDR2 SASEGT. This receptor was taken from a human donor with multiple sclerosis. This chain links TRBV6-1 with TRBJ2-7, with D perhaps TRBD1 or TRBD2 (5 bases each). Material: CD8+ T cells from PBMCs. The CDR3 reads CASSEARTGHEQYF. DNA for the CDR3: TGTGCCAGCAGTGAAGCGAGGACGGGACACGAGCAGTACTTC.